The 12 T cell receptor beta chains below all came from one sample that was sequenced in a study of T-cell reconstitution after alpha-beta-depleted transplantation in children. Unique molecular identifiers featured in how the TCRbeta library was prepared. TCRdb independently ran MiXCR on the PCR reads; one entry per CDR3 protein. The table shows 450,000 to 600,000 distinct CDR3 sequences, with over 9.5% occurring only once. Sample: PBMCs, taken before TCRalphabeta/CD19-depleted stem cell transplant. These receptor sequences come from a child aged 2 to 10 with inherited bone marrow failure, due to receive a stem cell transplant.

This clonotype appeared once. A much larger clone differs from this one at a single base, so this may be a read error. This chain uses TRBV3-1 with TRBJ2-1, with D tentatively TRBD2 (5 bases). V lost 1 base and J lost 7, with 14 bases in between. The CDR3 has 15 residues. Germline V gives CDR1 LGHDT, CDR2 YNNKEL (reference sequence). The CDR3 sequence: CASSQVVRAGNEQFF. The CDR3 DNA follows: TGTGCCAGCAGCCAAGTTGTGAGGGCGGGTAATGAGCAGTTCTTC.

This clonotype was recorded a few times. This rearrangement joins TRBV7-2 to TRBJ2-7; TRBD1 is a possible D gene (6 bases). With 1 base removed from V and 7 bases from J, the gap between germline ends came to 14 bases. Per the germline V gene, CDR1 is SGHTA and CDR2 is FQGNSA. The CDR3 covers 14 residues. Here the CDR3 reads CASSLGDTVWEQYF. CDR3 bases: TGTGCCAGCAGCTTAGGGGACACCGTTTGGGAGCAGTACTTC.

This clonotype has at least ten counts. The chain uses TRBV20-1 and TRBJ2-1, with no clear D. This CDR3 is built from 13 residues. V was clipped by 0 bases and J by 7 bases, with 10 bases between them. Germline V gene sequence: CDR1 DFQATT, CDR2 SNEGSKA (reference sequence). The CDR3 protein is CSARDRRWNEQFF. The CDR3 nucleotides read TGCAGTGCTAGAGATAGAAGGTGGAATGAGCAGTTCTTC.

This clonotype occurred many times. The chain recombines TRBV5-1 with TRBJ2-7; TRBD1 aligns across 8 bases. This CDR3 is built from 17 residues. V lost 4 bases to trimming and J lost 6 bases; unmatched junction nucleotides: 18. CDR1 and CDR2 from the germline V gene are SGHRS and YFSETQ. The CDR3 DNA follows: TGCGCCAGCAGCCGCCTCTTAATAGACAGGGGTGAGAGCGAGCAGTACTTC. Translation gives CASSRLLIDRGESEQYF.

Ten or more counts support this clonotype. J is TRBJ1-1 and V is TRBV27; D gene uncertain. Trimming stripped 0 bases from V and 2 bases from J, with 10 bases between. Looked up from germline, CDR1 is MNHEY and CDR2 is SMNVEV (reference sequence). The CDR3 is made up of 15 amino acids. The CDR3 loop is CASSLSFTANTEAFF. CDR3 bases: TGTGCCAGCAGTTTATCGTTTACAGCCAACACTGAAGCTTTCTTT.

Points on this clonotype: Its ends do not fully match the called genes, so a read error is possible. The chain combines TRBV14 with TRBJ1-2; 7 bases are shared with TRBD1. The CDR3 contains 13 residues. Germline loops: CDR1 SGHDN, CDR2 FVKESK. The DNA for the CDR3 is TGTGCCATCAGCCCCGGACAGGTCTATGGCTACACCTTC. This translates into CAISPGQVYGYTF.

This clonotype has a handful of counts. The chain recombines TRBV4-3 with TRBJ2-5, with D possibly matching TRBD2 (6 bases). This CDR3 is 15 amino acids long. The germline V gene has CDR1 LGHNA and CDR2 YSLEER. The V and J ends lost 4 bases and 5 bases respectively, with 17 bases between them. This CDR3 is CASSPSRGGRETQYF. CDR3 nucleotide sequence: TGCGCCAGCAGCCCTAGTCGGGGAGGAAGGGAGACCCAGTACTTC.

This clonotype was detected many times. V usage is TRBV6-5 and J usage is TRBJ1-2; D might be TRBD1 (6 bases). Between the trimmed V and J ends, which lost 4 bases and 9 bases, there was a span of 12 bases. Germline assignment: CDR1 MNHEY and CDR2 SVGAGI. The CDR3 is 12 residues long. CDR3 DNA: TGTGCCAGCAGTTCACAAGGGGGTCGCTACACCTTC. It codes for CASSSQGGRYTF.

At least ten counts were recorded for this clonotype. The chain couples TRBV12-3 or TRBV12-4 to TRBJ2-7; the match to TRBD1 covers 7 bases. J was trimmed by 0 bases and V by 5 bases; bases with no gene match: 7. The CDR3 loop spans 15 amino acids. CDR3 sequence: CASSRTDRPSYEQYF. In DNA form, the CDR3 reads TGTGCCAGCAGTCGAACGGACAGGCCCTCCTACGAGCAGTACTTC.

The table lists this clonotype with many counts. This chain links TRBV7-2 with TRBJ2-2; D tentatively reads TRBD1 or TRBD2 (5 bases each). The germline V gene encodes CDR1 SGHTA and CDR2 FQGNSA. Trimming took 7 bases from V and 7 from J, leaving 25 bases between them. The CDR3 runs to 17 residues. CDR3 sequence (DNA): TGTGCCAGCACCAATCACCGAGGGCCGGGTAGGGGCGGGGAGCTGTTTTTT. It is translated as CASTNHRGPGRGGELFF. The variable domain in full, completed from reference TRBV7-2 and TRBJ2-2, reads GAGVSQSPSNKVTEKGKDVELRCDPISGHTALYWYRQSLGQGLEFLIYFQGNSAPDKSGLPSDRFSAERTGGSVSTLTIQRTQQEDSAVYLCASTNHRGPGRGGELFFGEGSRLTVL.

This clonotype was detected ten times or more. V is TRBV28 and J is TRBJ2-3, with D tentatively TRBD2 (6 bases). The V end lost 4 bases, the J end lost 1 base, and 9 bases lay between the germline ends. Germline CDR1 is MDHEN and CDR2 is SYDVKM. This CDR3 comprises 14 residues. The CDR3 DNA sequence: TGTGCCAGCAGTTGGGCGGGGCGCACAGATACGCAGTATTTT. This sequence encodes CASSWAGRTDTQYF.

The chain joins TRBV10-3 to TRBJ2-7; 7 nucleotides agree with TRBD2. Trimming removed 1 base from V and 6 bases from J; junction bases left unmatched: 9. This CDR3 is built from 15 residues. Germline V gene lookup returns CDR1 ENHRY and CDR2 SYGVKD. DNA of the CDR3: TGTGCCATCAGTGAGTTCGGGAGGACGACTCCCGAGCAGTACTTC. Its translation: CAISEFGRTTPEQYF.